This T cell receptor (beta chain) derives from a study of cytomegalovirus exposure and HLA in healthy donors. Study findings and constraints: Sequencing depth roughly uniform across donors was assumed in presence/absence analyses.

PCR used 60 Vbeta primers and 13 Jbeta primers. Profiled with immunoSEQ multiplex PCR; TCRdb holds only in-frame clones, not every one. The sample contains around 210,000 clones, roughly 78% of which appear only once. Germline V gene sequence: CDR1 LNHDA, CDR2 SQIVND (reference sequence). Deletions cut 9 bases from V and 0 bases from J, with 17 bases between. The CDR3 has 15 residues. Concerning this clone itself: The antigen is not known.

This TCR came from a boy between 10 and 17 years old in good health and CMV-seronegative. The sample comprised PBMCs. V and J are TRBV19 and TRBJ1-2, with unresolved D. CDR3: CASSPRTRANYGYTF. The CDR3 nucleotides read TGTGCCAGCAGCCCCCGGACTCGAGCTAACTATGGCTACACCTTC.